The present entry profiles one TCR beta chain with its context. CDR1 and CDR2 (germline): LNHDA, SQIVND (reference sequence). J gave up 2 bases and V 7 bases, and 15 bases lay outside the gene matches. This CDR3 region has 18 residues. The data were produced by immunoSEQ multiplex PCR, yet TCRdb's version contains in-frame clones alone and is incomplete. The sample contains under 300,000 clones, approximately 90% of which appear only once. This record comes from a study of blood T cell repertoires in COVID-19. The sequence came from a woman aged 35 to 49 who had recovered from COVID-19. The chain links TRBV19 to TRBJ1-5, with 9 bases that match TRBD1. The sample was peripheral blood. CDR3 in amino acids: CASTPGQGFGRGNQPQHF. The CDR3 DNA sequence: TGTGCCAGTACCCCGGGACAGGGATTCGGTCGCGGCAATCAGCCCCAGCATTTT. Variable domain in full (rest from reference TRBV19 and TRBJ1-5): DGGITQSPKYLFRKEGQNVTLSCEQNLNHDAMYWYRQDPGQGLRLIYYSQIVNDFQKGDIAEGYSVSREKKESFPLTVTSAQKNPTAFYLCASTPGQGFGRGNQPQHFGDGTRLSIL.